This T cell receptor (beta chain) was profiled in a study of blood T cell repertoires in COVID-19 (dated by TCRdb to 2019 to 2021). Concerning the study at large: Collaborator samples came from the United States, Italy and Spain and covered acute and convalescent phases of COVID-19. The prospective study material was composed of cDNA or gDNA derived from T cells, B-cell-depleted T cells, or PBMCs. Deeply sampled blood TCRbeta repertoires from subjects exposed to, actively infected with, or recovered from COVID-19 were included in the dataset. The repertoires were released in a freely available public database meant as a resource for research on the immune response to SARS-CoV-2. Samples were obtained from the ongoing ImmuneRACE study (first 160 participants) and from about 1,300 subjects provided by 6 global collaborators. Nearly every sample came with metadata listing a de-identified subject ID, COVID-19 status, age in years and sex. HLA class I and class II types, where available, came from metadata supplied by the sample provider rather than from assay-based typing.

Whole blood was collected in K2EDTA tubes by collaborating institutions according to the institutions' own protocols. For TCRbeta analysis, collaborator samples were shipped as frozen whole blood, as isolated PBMCs, or as DNA extracted from either sample type. The immunoSEQ Assay, a bias-controlled multiplex PCR, was used to amplify TCRbeta CDR3 regions from genomic DNA. Under the source paper's analysis protocol: Nucleated cell counts per sample were estimated from amplification of reference gene primers within the assay. To quantify the absolute abundance of each unique TCRbeta CDR3 rearrangement, sequence reads were collapsed and filtered. For each sample, productive Simpson clonality was calculated as the square root of Simpson's diversity index over productive rearrangements. In its TCRdb copy, this immuneACCESS table keeps in-frame sequences only and misses some clones. Where compared with another copy, unresolved V genes explain less than half of these, and the others have no known cause. V and J calls and clone size are those listed in that table; D and trimming were worked out from the DNA. The sample contains 30,000 to 40,000 clones, approximately 80% of them found a single time. The leading ten clones occupy around 7% of the sample.

The germline V and J ends show losses of 0 bases and 1 base respectively, and no gene match explains 1 base of the junction. CDR3 length: 15 amino acids, cysteine to phenylalanine. Only the CDR3 part of the read is kept: 45 bases, read in frame from the first base. Sequences SEHNR (CDR1) and FQNEAQ (CDR2) are obtained from the germline V gene (reference sequence). Overall study outcomes, separate from this receptor: Clinical and demographic metadata were provided uncurated, with the amount varying by source and participant.

Regarding this clone: It has no known antigen specificity. The record has no base qualities; no much larger clone is one base away.

The sequenced material came from peripheral blood. The rearranged segments are TRBV7-9 and TRBJ2-3; TRBD2 matches 7 bases in the middle. The sequence derives from a woman aged 55-69 years with acute or convalescent COVID-19. The CDR3 protein sequence reads: CASSLALAGTDTQYF. The bases read TGTGCCAGCAGCTTAGCTCTAGCGGGCACAGATACGCAGTATTTT.